What follows are 27 T cell receptor beta chains derived from one specimen sequenced in a study of T cells in Graves' hyperthyroidism and ophthalmopathy. Using RNA transcripts as the source, TCR beta CDR3 regions were amplified. The primer set for the first-round RT-PCR of the TCR CDR3 was HTBI. In TCRdb, the multiplex PCR reads were re-called with MiXCR into one record per CDR3 protein. The table lists about 560,000 distinct CDR3 sequences, around 15% of them singletons. The sequencing input was blood. The receptor source for this set is a woman aged 18-35 years with Graves' hyperthyroidism.

This clonotype was detected a few times. This chain connects TRBV5-1 to TRBJ1-6, with 9 bases lining up with TRBD1. The length of the CDR3 is 14 residues. The V gene end was trimmed by 4 bases and the J gene end by 8 bases; junction bases not matched to a gene: 4. Germline CDR1 reads SGHRS; CDR2 reads YFSETQ. Here the CDR3 reads CASSETGGDSPLHF. DNA for the CDR3: TGCGCCAGCAGCGAGACAGGGGGGGATTCACCCCTCCACTTT.

As to this clonotype: A much bigger clone sits one base away, suggesting this may be a read error. The CDR3 is CATLSGSQGTQYF. The CDR3 DNA is TGTGCCACCCTTAGTGGTTCGCAAGGGACCCAGTACTTC. The rearrangement uses TRBV7-9 and TRBJ2-5; unclear D gene. The CDR3 loop spans 13 amino acids. The germline V gene has CDR1 SEHNR and CDR2 FQNEAQ (reference sequence).

This clonotype was recorded at least ten times. The V and J genes are TRBV20-1 and TRBJ2-7; 8 nucleotides match TRBD1. Germline V gene data show CDR1 as DFQATT and CDR2 as SNEGSKA (reference sequence). V trimming: 3 bases; J trimming: 3 bases; junction bases outside the gene matches: 4. The CDR3 consists of 13 residues. CDR3 sequence: CSARDRADYEQYF. Written as DNA, the CDR3 is TGCAGTGCTAGGGACAGGGCGGACTACGAGCAGTACTTC.

The chain combines TRBV11-2 with TRBJ2-6; D might be TRBD1 or TRBD2, each matching 5 bases. The CDR3 has 17 residues. Trimming left V 7 bases short and J 2 bases short, with 18 bases between. The V gene's germline CDR1 is SGHAT and CDR2 FQNNGV. The CDR3 nucleotides are TGTGCCAGCATCCACGGGTCAGGGACGACTGGGGCCAACGTCCTGACTTTC. This codes for CASIHGSGTTGANVLTF.

This clonotype was picked up a small number of times. A much larger clone is a single base away; this may be a read error. The conserved phenylalanine or tryptophan normally closing the CDR3 is absent here, so this likely arose from a read error. This chain joins TRBV11-2 and TRBJ2-5; D remains unclear. The CDR3 has 11 amino acids. The V end was cut by 5 bases, the J end by 6 bases, with 7 bases between. CDR1 SGHAT and CDR2 FQNNGV come from the germline V gene. The chain's CDR3 is CASSPFQTQYL. The CDR3 DNA reads TGTGCCAGCAGCCCATTCCAGACCCAGTACCTC.

This clonotype appeared many times. The chain has TRBV9 and TRBJ1-2; 7 nucleotides agree with TRBD1. This CDR3 is built from 15 residues. V trimming: 0 bases; J trimming: 4 bases; junction bases outside the gene matches: 6. Per germline, CDR1 SGDLS and CDR2 YYNGEE. CDR3 DNA sequence: TGTGCCAGCAGCGTAGACTTGGCAGGGGGCTATGGCTACACCTTC. It specifies CASSVDLAGGYGYTF.

This clonotype appeared a few times. The chain carries TRBV12-3 or TRBV12-4 and TRBJ2-1, with 15 bases fitting TRBD2. The CDR3 covers 15 residues. The ends lost 5 bases at V and 7 bases at J; junction bases unmatched: 3. The CDR3 is CASSPGTSGGNEQFF. The CDR3 region has the DNA TGTGCCAGCAGTCCGGGGACTAGCGGGGGGAATGAGCAGTTCTTC.

This clonotype turned up a few times. The chain couples TRBV24-1 to TRBJ2-2; D is perhaps TRBD1 or TRBD2 (5 bases each). The V end was cut by 3 bases, the J end by 2 bases, with 12 bases between. The CDR3 loop spans 16 amino acids. Germline assignment: CDR1 KGHDR and CDR2 SFDVKD. The DNA of the CDR3 is TGTGCCACCAGTGATCCGGGGCAGGGAAACACCGGGGAGCTGTTTTTT. Encoded protein: CATSDPGQGNTGELFF.

The V and J genes are TRBV20-1 and TRBJ2-1, with 9 bases lining up with TRBD2. The CDR3 totals 15 residues. In germline, CDR1 is DFQATT, CDR2 SNEGSKA (reference sequence). V gave up 0 bases and J gave up 3 bases; unmatched junction bases: 3. CDR3 amino acids: CSARESGRLYNEQFF. The CDR3 nucleotides are TGCAGTGCTAGAGAAAGCGGGAGGCTCTACAATGAGCAGTTCTTC.

This clonotype was counted many times. The CDR3 DNA sequence: TGTGCCAGCAGCACAGGGTGGGACGAGCAGTACTTC. Translated, it gives CASSTGWDEQYF. This sequence joins TRBV12-3 or TRBV12-4 and TRBJ2-7, with D possibly being TRBD1 (6 bases). The germline V and J ends were trimmed by 6 bases and 5 bases, with 11 bases remaining between them. This CDR3 spans 12 amino acids.

This chain connects TRBV10-2 to TRBJ2-2, with 7 bases matching TRBD2. The CDR3 is 16 residues long. CDR1 and CDR2 (germline): WSHSY, SAAADI. The J segment lost 3 bases and the V segment lost 2 bases, leaving 6 bases of the junction unmatched. CDR3: CASSEKVGGDTGELFF. CDR3 DNA: TGCGCCAGCAGTGAGAAGGTGGGGGGGGACACCGGGGAGCTGTTTTTT.

The chain has TRBV13 and TRBJ1-6, with a weak D call TRBD1 (6 bases). V lost 5 bases, J lost 4 bases, and 12 bases lay in between. CDR3 length: 15 amino acids. Germline V CDR1 and CDR2: PRHDT, FYEKMQ (reference sequence). The CDR3 sequence is CASSDTGTYNSPLHF. Written as DNA, the CDR3 is TGTGCCAGCAGCGACACAGGGACTTATAATTCACCCCTCCACTTT.

The sample holds many counts of this clonotype. V and J are TRBV28 and TRBJ1-2; D gene ambiguous. Trimming stripped 6 bases from V and 4 bases from J, with 15 bases between. The CDR3 spans 14 residues. From germline, CDR1 is MDHEN and CDR2 SYDVKM. CDR3 nucleotide sequence: TGTGCCAGCAGCCCAGAAACACCTGGCTATGGCTACACCTTC. It codes for CASSPETPGYGYTF.

As regards this clonotype: As the CDR3 is not closed by the conserved phenylalanine or tryptophan, this likely results from a read error. This chain connects TRBV7-9 to TRBJ1-1; tentative D call: TRBD1 (5 bases). Trimming took off 1 base at V and 0 bases at J, with 9 bases between the two ends. Germline loops: CDR1 SEHNR, CDR2 FQNEAQ (reference sequence). The CDR3 sequence is 15 residues long. The CDR3 loop reads CASSLEGTMNTEAFL. CDR3 coding DNA: TGTGCCAGCAGCTTAGAAGGGACCATGAACACTGAAGCTTTCCTT.

This clonotype was recorded a few times. V is TRBV27 and J is TRBJ2-2; D gene ambiguous. V lost 1 base, J lost 6 bases, and 9 bases lay in between. This CDR3 contains 14 residues. In germline, CDR1 is MNHEY, CDR2 SMNVEV (reference sequence). The CDR3 here is CASSLWIQAGELFF. The DNA for the CDR3 is TGTGCCAGCAGTTTATGGATCCAGGCCGGGGAGCTGTTTTTT.

In its sample, this clonotype was seen many times. The V gene is TRBV7-2, the J gene TRBJ2-3, with 11 nucleotides matching TRBD2. Per the germline V gene, CDR1 is SGHTA and CDR2 is FQGNSA. J lost 0 bases, V lost 0 bases, and 8 bases had no gene match. This CDR3 comprises 19 residues. CDR3: CASSLALAGGGASTDTQYF. CDR3 DNA: TGTGCCAGCAGCTTAGCGCTAGCGGGGGGAGGGGCTAGCACAGATACGCAGTATTTT.

CDR3 amino acids: CSVARGGEDEQFF. The CDR3 DNA follows: TGCAGCGTTGCTAGGGGAGGGGAGGATGAGCAGTTCTTC. The chain employs TRBV29-1 and TRBJ2-1, with 7 bases fitting TRBD2. In germline, CDR1 is SQVTM, CDR2 ANQGSEA. Trimming removed 4 bases from V and 8 bases from J; junction bases left unmatched: 8. This CDR3 is 13 amino acids long.

V and J are TRBV5-6 and TRBJ2-3, with D unresolved. Deletions cut 1 base from V and 6 bases from J, with 12 bases between. Germline CDR1 and CDR2: SGHDT and YYEEEE. The CDR3 consists of 14 residues. The CDR3, as DNA: TGTGCCAGCAGCTTGTACCTGTACACGGATACGCAGTATTTT. It yields the protein CASSLYLYTDTQYF.

For this clonotype: A junction end diverges from the germline sequence, so it may reflect a read error. This sequence joins TRBV6-5 and TRBJ2-5; 8 positions agree with TRBD2. Germline loops: CDR1 MNHEY, CDR2 SVGAGI. The CDR3 runs to 14 residues. As DNA, the CDR3 is TGTACCAGCAGTTATAGCGGGATTCAAGAGACCCAGTACTTC. Its protein is CTSSYSGIQETQYF.

This clonotype was recorded many times. This chain uses TRBV4-1 with TRBJ2-7; D remains ambiguous. The V and J ends lost 0 bases and 1 base respectively, with 13 bases between them. The CDR3 covers 16 residues. Germline V gives CDR1 MGHRA, CDR2 YSYEKL. The CDR3, as DNA: TGCGCCAGCAGCCAAGAAGGCGGCCGAGGATCCTACGAGCAGTACTTC. Residues: CASSQEGGRGSYEQYF.

This clonotype has more than one count but fewer than ten. J is TRBJ2-7 and V is TRBV6-1; D unresolved. This CDR3 is built from 13 residues. Trimming took 5 bases from V and 2 from J, leaving 10 bases between them. CDR1 and CDR2 from the germline V gene are MNHNS and SASEGT. The CDR3 DNA sequence: TGTGCCAGCAGTATTCAGATTCCCTACGAGCAGTACTTC. This gives the protein CASSIQIPYEQYF.

The chain links TRBV29-1 to TRBJ2-1; 11 bases are shared with TRBD2. Losses at the gene ends were 5 bases for V and 5 bases for J; bases not matched to a gene: 5. CDR3 length: 14 residues. Germline CDR1 reads SQVTM; CDR2 reads ANQGSEA. The CDR3 DNA is TGCAGCGTTCTTAGCGGGAGGGCCGACAATGAGCAGTTCTTC. Translated, it gives CSVLSGRADNEQFF.

This clonotype was seen ten or more times. The chain is built from TRBV12-3 or TRBV12-4 and TRBJ1-1; D gene unclear. CDR3 length equals 13 residues. V lost 2 bases, J lost 8 bases, and 12 bases lay in between. Written as DNA, the CDR3 is TGTGCCAGCAGTTTATCGGGATCGTCCGAAGCTTTCTTT. This gives the protein CASSLSGSSEAFF.

A word on this clonotype: A much larger clone lies one base from this, so it may be a read error. The genes are TRBV27 and TRBJ1-5; D ambiguous. Germline-derived CDR1 and CDR2 are MNHEY and SMNVEV (reference sequence). This CDR3 contains 12 residues. Deletions cut 3 bases from V and 4 bases from J, with 4 bases between. The CDR3 bases are TGTGCCAGCAGTTTTTGGAATCAGCCCCAGCATTTT. Amino acid sequence: CASSFWNQPQHF.

This clonotype was detected a few times. The rearrangement links TRBV7-3 to TRBJ2-3, with 11 bases lining up with TRBD2. The CDR3 spans 15 residues. Germline V gives CDR1 SGHTA, CDR2 FQGTGA. Trimming at V came to 5 bases and at J to 4 bases, leaving 5 bases not matched to a gene. CDR3 in DNA: TGTGCCAGCAGCGGTAGCGGGGGGGTCTCAGATACGCAGTATTTT. Translation: CASSGSGGVSDTQYF.

This clonotype was picked up many times. The chain joins TRBV5-1 to TRBJ2-3; D may correspond to TRBD1 or TRBD2 (8 bases each). The CDR3 loop spans 18 amino acids. V lost 3 bases, J lost 0 bases, and 20 bases lay in between. Germline V gene sequence: CDR1 SGHRS, CDR2 YFSETQ. The CDR3 here is CASSYQGAGGPSTDTQYF. CDR3 sequence (DNA): TGCGCCAGCAGCTACCAGGGGGCGGGAGGCCCTAGCACAGATACGCAGTATTTT.

This clonotype was counted ten times or more. The chain couples TRBV6-1 to TRBJ2-5; 14 bases are a match to TRBD2. With V trimmed by 6 bases and J by 4 bases, 10 bases remained unmatched. In germline, CDR1 is MNHNS, CDR2 SASEGT. The CDR3 is made up of 17 amino acids. The CDR3 here is CASSPLTSGGAPETQYF. CDR3 DNA: TGTGCCAGCAGCCCTTTGACTAGCGGGGGGGCTCCAGAGACCCAGTACTTC.